Following are 11 T cell receptor beta chains from one sample sequenced in a study of naive and memory T cell subsets (dated by TCRdb to the late 2010s). Library prep was done by UMI-ligation and nested PCR. The instrument was an Illumina MiSeq. The beta constant-region primer was an equimolar mix of two oligonucleotides covering both TRBC1 and TRBC2. Four rounds of PCR were used to amplify ligated cDNA, with nested alpha and beta constant-region primers being used together with the SP2 primer. TCRdb trimmed public reads at Q25 via fastp, called clones via MiXCR and kept in-frame beta chains. Rows are combined by CDR3 protein, so each entry shows the most common genes and DNA. This sample holds about 120,000 distinct CDR3 sequences; 30% to 45% were observed only once. The ten largest clones capture less than 1% of the sample. Input material: central memory CD4+ T cells from blood. The cell subset or site label on this specimen signifies: central memory, CD45RA- CD27+. Source of these receptors: a human donor in good health.

This chain links TRBV14 with TRBJ1-2; TRBD1 aligns across 7 bases. The germline V gene encodes CDR1 SGHDN and CDR2 FVKESK. V was pared by 4 bases and J by 5 bases, with 4 bases of the junction left unmatched. There are 13 residues in the CDR3. The CDR3 here is CASSLPGGYGYTF. The CDR3 nucleotides read TGTGCCAGCAGCCTTCCAGGGGGATATGGCTACACCTTC. Full variable domain (missing parts from reference TRBV14 and TRBJ1-2): EAGVTQFPSHSVIEKGQTVTLRCDPISGHDNLYWYRRVMGKEIKFLLHFVKESKQDESGMPNNRFLAERTGGTYSTLKVQPAELEDSGVYFCASSLPGGYGYTFGSGTRLTVV.

The chain joins TRBV4-2 to TRBJ2-6; 7 bases align to TRBD1. Germline-derived CDR1 and CDR2 are LGHNA and YNFKEQ. The CDR3 has 18 residues. With 4 bases clipped from V and 0 bases from J, the junction kept 9 bases outside the gene matches. The CDR3 DNA reads TGTGCCAGCAGCCGCCGACAGGGCCCACTCTCTGGGGCCAACGTCCTGACTTTC. Protein product: CASSRRQGPLSGANVLTF.

On this clonotype itself: It may be a read error: a sequence one base away is much more abundant. The chain employs TRBV12-3 or TRBV12-4 and TRBJ2-1, with TRBD2 matching over 10 bases. The CDR3 loop spans 15 amino acids. With V trimmed by 9 bases and J by 5 bases, 10 bases remained unmatched. In nucleotides, the CDR3 is TGTGCCAGAAGCTCTAGCGGGAGCCGGAACAATGAGCAGTTCTTC. It is translated as CARSSSGSRNNEQFF.

A few counts support this clonotype. The chain's CDR3 is CASSPKGAGGPKDTQYF. CDR3 coding DNA: TGTGCCAGCAGCCCCAAGGGTGCGGGAGGGCCTAAAGATACGCAGTATTTT. The rearrangement links TRBV7-2 to TRBJ2-3, with 9 bases matching TRBD2. The CDR3 is 17 residues long. V was clipped by 5 bases and J by 5 bases; unmatched bases: 14. CDR1 SGHTA and CDR2 FQGNSA come from the germline V gene.

The gene calls are TRBV29-1 and TRBJ2-4; tentatively, D is TRBD1 (6 bases). This CDR3 contains 11 residues. Trimming left V 5 bases short and J 7 bases short, with 9 bases between. Looked up from germline, CDR1 is SQVTM and CDR2 is ANQGSEA. The CDR3 protein is CSVRTANIQYF. The CDR3 bases are TGCAGCGTTCGGACAGCCAACATTCAGTACTTC.

This sequence joins TRBV6-1 and TRBJ2-7, with TRBD1 matching 8 bases. This CDR3 comprises 14 residues. The V segment lost 5 bases and the J segment 2 bases; nucleotides outside the gene matches: 5. The germline gives CDR1 MNHNS, CDR2 SASEGT. CDR3 amino acids: CASSRIQGAYEQYF. DNA for the CDR3: TGTGCCAGCAGTAGAATACAGGGGGCCTACGAGCAGTACTTC.

This chain connects TRBV12-3 or TRBV12-4 to TRBJ1-1; D unresolved. V was shortened by 1 base and J by 7 bases, with 10 bases between the two germline ends. This CDR3 has 13 amino acids. The CDR3 here is CASSLGPRNEAFF. CDR3 nucleotides: TGTGCCAGCAGTTTAGGACCACGTAATGAAGCTTTCTTT.

This sequence joins TRBV7-9 and TRBJ2-3; D remains unclear. Germline V gene data show CDR1 as SEHNR and CDR2 as FQNEAQ (reference sequence). Trimming removed 1 base at V and 1 base at J, with 6 bases between. CDR3 length: 14 residues. CDR3 in DNA: TGTGCCAGCAGCTTAGTGGCCCGCACAGATACGCAGTATTTT. Amino acid sequence: CASSLVARTDTQYF.

This clonotype turned up a few times. The V call is TRBV12-3 or TRBV12-4, the J call TRBJ2-3; the D gene is possibly TRBD2 (5 bases). The CDR3 spans 15 residues. The V end lost 7 bases, the J end lost 2 bases, and 16 bases lay between the germline ends. In nucleotides, the CDR3 is TGTGCCAGCACATATTTCGGAGGCCCCACAGATACGCAGTATTTT. Amino acid sequence: CASTYFGGPTDTQYF.

This clonotype was seen more than once but under ten times. The chain has TRBV4-3 and TRBJ2-1; D is possibly TRBD1 (6 bases). V was clipped by 0 bases and J by 3 bases, with 12 bases between them. Germline V gene data show CDR1 as LGHNA and CDR2 as YSLEER. This CDR3 is 16 amino acids long. The CDR3 bases are TGCGCCAGCAGCCAAGAACCCGGGACAAGCTACAATGAGCAGTTCTTC. Translation gives CASSQEPGTSYNEQFF.

In this sample, this clonotype turned up a few times. This chain uses TRBV5-1 with TRBJ2-1; D could derive from TRBD1 or TRBD2 (5 bases each). The CDR3 runs 16 residues. The germline gives CDR1 SGHRS, CDR2 YFSETQ. V was trimmed by 4 bases and J by 5 bases, leaving 19 bases between them. The CDR3 sequence: CASSLVMGGGDNEQFF. The CDR3 nucleotides read TGCGCCAGCAGCCTCGTGATGGGTGGGGGAGACAATGAGCAGTTCTTC.